This TCR beta chain was recovered during a study of human T cells and chemical hapten exposure. Findings of the study overall: Expanded TCRs produced significantly more large CDR3 similarity clusters than controls did.

Time point: patch test 3, about 24 weeks after DPC sensitization. Treatment reported: therapeutic diphenylcyclopropenone sensitization with weekly scalp DPC. On this clonotype: Its antigen is unidentified.

Each CDR3 protein is one row after TCRdb ran MiXCR on the RACE reads. The sample has about 160,000 distinct CDR3 sequences, roughly a quarter seen once. This receptor was obtained from a woman between 18 and 29 years old with alopecia areata. Some clones in this sample may be carry-over from other donors' samples. The starting material was whole blood, obtained in connection with sensitization to the hapten diphenylcyclopropenone (DPC).

CDR3 nucleotides: TGTGCCACCAGTCCCGGGACAGGGGAAAACATTCAGTACTTC. It encodes CATSPGTGENIQYF. The gene calls are TRBV24-1 and TRBJ2-4, with 10 bases matching TRBD1. This CDR3 has 14 amino acids. V gave up 6 bases and J gave up 5 bases; unmatched junction bases: 3. Per germline, CDR1 KGHDR and CDR2 SFDVKD.